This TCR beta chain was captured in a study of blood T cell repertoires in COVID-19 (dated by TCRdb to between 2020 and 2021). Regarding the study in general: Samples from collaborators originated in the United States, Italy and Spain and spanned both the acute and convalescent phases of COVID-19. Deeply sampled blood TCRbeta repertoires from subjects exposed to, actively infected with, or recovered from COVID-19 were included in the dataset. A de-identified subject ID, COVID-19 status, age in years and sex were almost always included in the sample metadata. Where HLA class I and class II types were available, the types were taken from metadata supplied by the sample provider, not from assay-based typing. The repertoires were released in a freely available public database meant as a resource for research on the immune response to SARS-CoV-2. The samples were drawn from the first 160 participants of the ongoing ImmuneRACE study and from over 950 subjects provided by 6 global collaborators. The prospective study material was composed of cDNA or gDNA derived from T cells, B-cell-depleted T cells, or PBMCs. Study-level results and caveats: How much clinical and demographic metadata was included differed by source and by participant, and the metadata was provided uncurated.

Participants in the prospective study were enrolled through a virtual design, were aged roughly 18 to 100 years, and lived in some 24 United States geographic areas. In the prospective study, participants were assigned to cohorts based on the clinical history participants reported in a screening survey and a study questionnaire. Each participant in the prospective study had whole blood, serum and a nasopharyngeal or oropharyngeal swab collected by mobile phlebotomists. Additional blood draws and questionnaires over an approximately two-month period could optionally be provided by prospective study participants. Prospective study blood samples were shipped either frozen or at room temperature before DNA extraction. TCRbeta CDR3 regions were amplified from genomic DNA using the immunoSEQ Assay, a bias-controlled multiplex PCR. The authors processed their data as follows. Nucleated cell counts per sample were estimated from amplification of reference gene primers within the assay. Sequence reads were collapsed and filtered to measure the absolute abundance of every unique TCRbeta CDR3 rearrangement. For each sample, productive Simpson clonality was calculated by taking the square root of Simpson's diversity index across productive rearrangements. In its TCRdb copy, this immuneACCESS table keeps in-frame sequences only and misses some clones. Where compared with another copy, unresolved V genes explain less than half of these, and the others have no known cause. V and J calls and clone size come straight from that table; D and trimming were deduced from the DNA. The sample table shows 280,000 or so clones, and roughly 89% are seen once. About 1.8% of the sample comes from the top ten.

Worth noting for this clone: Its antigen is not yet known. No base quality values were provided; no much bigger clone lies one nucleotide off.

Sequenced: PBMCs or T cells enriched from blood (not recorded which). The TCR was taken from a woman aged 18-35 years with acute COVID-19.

The sequenced DNA is TGTGCCACCAGGGCTAGCGGGGACAATGAGCAGTTCTTC. Translation gives CATRASGDNEQFF. The chain is encoded by TRBV24-1 joined to TRBJ2-1, with 9 bases in between that match TRBD2. The CDR3 spans 13 residues, from the cysteine through the phenylalanine. Solely the CDR3 DNA is kept, with 39 bases framed from the first base. Per the germline V gene, KGHDR is the CDR1 and SFDVKD is the CDR2. V is pruned by 7 bases and J by 5 bases, leaving 2 bases of the junction without a gene match.